This T cell receptor beta chain is drawn from a study of blood T cells in healthy people across ages. Only a few counts were recorded for this clonotype. What it binds is not known. Study conclusions and caveats: Diversity was higher, and naive CD4+ cells more numerous, in long-lived donors than in aged donors. Naive T cell percentage strongly correlated with TCR beta diversity.

The V and J ends lost 1 base and 10 bases, in that order; junction bases with no gene match: 10. CDR1 and CDR2 (germline): LGHNA, YSLEER. The CDR3 covers 15 residues. It was with a sample-barcoded 5' primer and a J-beta primer mix that a second PCR of roughly 6 to 12 cycles was run. Tagging of each cDNA molecule was performed by a template-switch adaptor with 12 random nucleotides. Each CDR3 protein is one row after TCRdb ran MiXCR on the 5' RACE reads. Of about 1.8 million distinct CDR3 sequences in the sample, roughly 49% were seen once. The TCR was taken from a woman aged 40 to 50 in good health. The sample comprised blood. The rearrangement uses TRBV4-3 and TRBJ2-1; TRBD2 matches at 7 bases. The CDR3 coding sequence is TGCGCCAGCAGCCAAGTCGGAGCGGGGTCGATGGAGCAGTTCTTC. It specifies CASSQVGAGSMEQFF.